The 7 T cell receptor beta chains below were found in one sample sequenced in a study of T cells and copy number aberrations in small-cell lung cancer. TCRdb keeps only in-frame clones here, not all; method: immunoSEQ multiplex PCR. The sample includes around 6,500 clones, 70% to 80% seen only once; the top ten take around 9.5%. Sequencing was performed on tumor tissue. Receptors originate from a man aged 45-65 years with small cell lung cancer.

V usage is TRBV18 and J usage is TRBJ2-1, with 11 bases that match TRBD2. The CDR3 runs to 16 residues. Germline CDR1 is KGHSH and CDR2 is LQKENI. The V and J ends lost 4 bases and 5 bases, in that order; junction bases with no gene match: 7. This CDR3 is CASSQISGRADNEQFF. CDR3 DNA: TGTGCCAGCTCACAAATTAGCGGGAGGGCCGACAATGAGCAGTTCTTC.

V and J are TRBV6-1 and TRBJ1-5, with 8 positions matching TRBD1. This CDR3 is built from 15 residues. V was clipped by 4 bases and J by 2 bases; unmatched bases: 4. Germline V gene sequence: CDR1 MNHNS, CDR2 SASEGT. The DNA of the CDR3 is TGTGCCAGCAGTGTCGCGACAGGGGGCAATCAGCCCCAGCATTTT. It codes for CASSVATGGNQPQHF.

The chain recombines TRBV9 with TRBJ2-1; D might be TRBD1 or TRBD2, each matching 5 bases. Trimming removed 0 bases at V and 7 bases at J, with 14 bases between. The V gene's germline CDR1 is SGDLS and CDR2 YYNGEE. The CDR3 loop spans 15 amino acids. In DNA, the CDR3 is TGTGCCAGCAGCGTAGATAAGGGGACGGGGAATGAGCAGTTCTTC. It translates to CASSVDKGTGNEQFF.

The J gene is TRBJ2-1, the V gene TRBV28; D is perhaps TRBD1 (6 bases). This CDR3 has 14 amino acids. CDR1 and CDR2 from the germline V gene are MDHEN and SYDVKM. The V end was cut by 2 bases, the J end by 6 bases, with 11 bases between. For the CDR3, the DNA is TGTGCCAGCAGTTTACAACAGGGTATCAATGAGCAGTTCTTC. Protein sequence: CASSLQQGINEQFF.

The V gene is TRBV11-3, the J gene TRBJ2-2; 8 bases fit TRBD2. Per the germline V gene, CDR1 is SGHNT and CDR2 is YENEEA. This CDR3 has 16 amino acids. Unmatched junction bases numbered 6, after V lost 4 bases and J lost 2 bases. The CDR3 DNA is TGTGCCAGCAGCTCCAACTTAGCGGGAAACACCGGGGAGCTGTTTTTT. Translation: CASSSNLAGNTGELFF.

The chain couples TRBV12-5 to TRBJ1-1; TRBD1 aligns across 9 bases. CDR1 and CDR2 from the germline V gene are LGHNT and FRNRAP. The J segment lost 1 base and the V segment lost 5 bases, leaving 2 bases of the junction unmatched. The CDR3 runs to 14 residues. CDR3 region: CASGRQGGNTEAFF. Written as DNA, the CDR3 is TGTGCTAGTGGTCGACAGGGGGGGAACACTGAAGCTTTCTTT.

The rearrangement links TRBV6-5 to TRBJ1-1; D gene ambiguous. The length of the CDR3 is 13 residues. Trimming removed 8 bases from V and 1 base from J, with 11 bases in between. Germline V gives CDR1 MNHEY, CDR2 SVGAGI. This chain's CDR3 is CASRADWNTEAFF. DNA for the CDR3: TGTGCCAGCCGGGCAGACTGGAACACTGAAGCTTTCTTT.